The present TCR beta chain was sequenced within a study of T cell responses to AZD1222 COVID-19 vaccine. Using immunoSEQ multiplex PCR, the repertoire was profiled, and TCRdb retains in-frame clones only, with some absent. The table records some 120,000 clones, 70% to 90% of them present only once. V lost 5 bases and J lost 3; bases outside the gene matches: 9. The CDR3 contains 15 residues. Germline CDR1 is SGHAT and CDR2 is FQNNGV. General study results and limits: Among vaccine-associated CD4 TCRs, coverage spanned spike, with dominance at 160-218 and 743-854. White British ancestry dominated among donors, who included more females, and clonal diversity was possibly underestimated.

Turning to this clone: Its antigen is undetermined.

The receptor's source is an adult in good health. The V and J genes are TRBV11-2 and TRBJ1-1, with TRBD1 matching over 7 bases. Here the sequenced sample was peripheral blood, taken on day 0 of MenACWY control vaccination. CDR3 nucleotide sequence: TGTGCCAGCAGCCGTACGGACAGGTTCTACACTGAAGCTTTCTTT. Its translation: CASSRTDRFYTEAFF.